Listed below are T cell receptor beta chains from one sample, sequenced in a study of T cell responses to AZD1222 COVID-19 vaccine. Method: immunoSEQ multiplex PCR; TCRdb's copy keeps in-frame clones and lacks some. Seen here are some 120,000 clones, roughly 85% observed once, and the top ten hold about 1.6%. The specimen was peripheral blood, collected on day 0 of AZD1222 vaccination. The receptors shown here come from an adult in good health. The conserved cysteine and the conserved F or W are not part of the CDR3 here. The order of the fields is V gene, J gene, CDR3 protein.

TRBV6-5	TRBJ1-1	ASSYRGRTEAF
TRBV29-1	TRBJ2-1	SVLRDRNNNEQF
TRBV2	TRBJ2-2	ASTKSSSNTGELF
TRBV30	TRBJ1-5	AWSPSGRVRGQPQH
TRBV30	TRBJ1-3	AWSVSDSSSGNTIY
TRBV6-5	TRBJ1-2	ASSYSWDSAYGYT
TRBV15	TRBJ1-1	ATSIQGATTEAF
TRBV5-1	TRBJ2-3	ASSLKSIGIIDTQY
TRBV30	TRBJ1-6	AWSYRGPGYNSPLH
TRBV7-3	TRBJ2-1	ASSTPQVGEQF
TRBV20-1	TRBJ2-1	SAKQGNWQF
TRBV19	TRBJ1-1	ASSTEEGGRRNTEAF
TRBV5-6	TRBJ1-5	ASRCTLGQESNQPQH
TRBV10-3	TRBJ1-3	AISEVGTGTGNTIY
TRBV2	TRBJ1-5	ASSVQDNGNQPQH
TRBV2	TRBJ1-1	ASNTGRNTEAF
TRBV30	TRBJ1-1	AWSVWFRNTEAF
TRBV18	TRBJ1-5	ASSRQRENQPQH
TRBV4-3	TRBJ2-1	ASSLLLGNNEQF